This T cell receptor (beta chain) was documented in a study of blood T cell repertoires in COVID-19 (dated by TCRdb to the early 2020s). As for the study more broadly: The collaborator samples originated in the United States, Italy and Spain and spanned the acute and convalescent phases of COVID-19. The prospective study material was composed of cDNA or gDNA derived from T cells, B-cell-depleted T cells, or PBMCs. Subjects who had been exposed to COVID-19, were actively infected with it, or had recovered from it provided the deeply sampled blood TCRbeta repertoires that made up the dataset. The repertoires were released in a freely available public database intended as a resource for research on the immune response to SARS-CoV-2. The samples were drawn from the first 160 participants of the ongoing ImmuneRACE study and from 1,254 subjects provided by 6 global collaborators. A de-identified subject ID, COVID-19 status, age in years and sex were almost always included in the sample metadata. Where available, HLA class I and class II types were taken from metadata supplied by the sample provider and were not determined by assay-based typing. General conclusions and limits of the study: How much clinical and demographic metadata was included differed by source and by participant, and the metadata was provided uncurated.

TCRbeta CDR3 regions were amplified from genomic DNA using the immunoSEQ Assay, a bias-controlled multiplex PCR. On the study's bioinformatics: The number of nucleated cells in each sample was estimated from the amplification of reference gene primers within the assay. To quantify the absolute abundance of each unique TCRbeta CDR3 rearrangement, sequence reads were collapsed and filtered. For each sample, productive Simpson clonality was calculated by taking the square root of Simpson's diversity index across productive rearrangements. Held by TCRdb, this immuneACCESS table contains in-frame sequences only and omits some clones. Under half of the omission traces to an unresolved V gene where checked; the cause of the rest is unknown. The V and J calls and the clone size are those of that table, but D and trimming were determined from the DNA. A total of some 430,000 clones appear in this sample, around 90% of them only once. In total, the top ten clones hold under 0.7% of the sample.

In the prospective study, participants were roughly 18 to 100 years old, resided in under 30 geographic areas of the United States, and were enrolled through a virtual design. Cohort assignment in the prospective study relied on participant-reported clinical history from a screening survey and a study questionnaire. ImmuneRACE Cohort 3 recovered participants were defined by two consecutive negative NP/OP PCR tests, healthcare professional clearance, or symptom resolution. In the prospective study, mobile phlebotomists collected whole blood, serum and a nasopharyngeal or oropharyngeal swab from each participant. Prospective study participants could optionally give additional blood draws and questionnaires over a 2-month period. Prospective study blood samples were shipped either frozen or at room temperature before DNA extraction. The CDR3 runs 15 amino acids, cysteine and phenylalanine included. Here the CDR3 DNA is all that survives: 45 bases in frame from base 1. CDR1 and CDR2 are drawn from the germline V gene: MGHDK, SYGVNS. V is pared back by 6 bases and J by 7 bases, with 16 bases lying between the germline termini.

In its sample, this clone was seen a few times. Its antigen remains undetermined. One base away there is no much larger clone; base qualities are not given. The receptor's source is a man younger than 35 who had recovered from COVID-19. This chain joins TRBV25-1 to TRBJ1-6, and possibly TRBD1, on 5 matching bases. The sample comprised PBMCs or T cells enriched from blood (not recorded which). The encoded CDR3 is CASREGGAANSPLHF. The nucleotide sequence reads as follows: TGTGCCAGCAGGGAAGGTGGGGCAGCCAATTCACCCCTCCACTTT. With all but the CDR3 taken from the reference TRBV25-1 and TRBJ1-6 genes, the full variable domain is: EADIYQTPRYLVIGTGKKITLECSQTMGHDKMYWYQQDPGMELHLIHYSYGVNSTEKGDLSSESTVSRIRTEHFPLTLESARPSHTSQYLCASREGGAANSPLHFGNGTRLTVT.